The 15 T cell receptor beta chains presented below share a single source sample, sequenced in a study of shared clonotypes between healthy human individuals. Sequencing used immunoSEQ multiplex PCR; TCRdb keeps in-frame clones, though not all of them. The sample holds around 1.1 million clones, more than 75% seen once. Source material: memory CD4+ T cells from PBMCs. Subset noted: CD45RA-negative fraction. Receptor source: a man aged 18 to 29 in good health. Some clones in this sample may be carry-over from other donors' samples.

This clone was observed a few times. This rearrangement joins TRBV18 to TRBJ2-7; perhaps TRBD2 as D (5 bases). Looked up from germline, CDR1 is KGHSH and CDR2 is LQKENI. V lost 2 bases to trimming and J lost 7 bases, with 12 bases between them. The CDR3 is made up of 13 amino acids. The CDR3 DNA reads as TGTGCCAGCTCACCAATTCGGACGGGGGAGCAGTACTTC. The encoded protein is CASSPIRTGEQYF.

Points on this clone: Other DNA sequences in the same sample also yield this CDR3. The CDR3 DNA reads as TGTGCCAGCAGCGCACAGGGGTCATCCTACGAGCAGTACTTC. Translating gives CASSAQGSSYEQYF. This sequence joins TRBV2 and TRBJ2-7, with 7 positions matching TRBD1. Germline V gene data show CDR1 as SNHLY and CDR2 as FYNNEI. The ends lost 6 bases at V and 1 base at J; junction bases unmatched: 6. This CDR3 spans 14 amino acids.

This chain joins TRBV9 and TRBJ2-5; 7 bases match TRBD2. The germline gives CDR1 SGDLS, CDR2 YYNGEE. This CDR3 region has 18 residues. With 1 base clipped from V and 2 bases from J, the junction kept 14 bases outside the gene matches. The CDR3 region has the DNA TGTGCCAGCAGCGTATCCTGGGAGAGGGGAGGGCTACAAGAGACCCAGTACTTC. Encoded protein: CASSVSWERGGLQETQYF.

The chain has TRBV15 and TRBJ2-7; TRBD2 might be the D (6 bases). Looked up from germline, CDR1 is LNHNV and CDR2 is YYDKDF (reference sequence). This CDR3 contains 14 residues. Trimming cost V 0 bases and J 2 bases, with 8 bases left between them. CDR3 protein: CATSRDGEAYEQYF. The CDR3 DNA follows: TGTGCCACCAGCAGAGATGGGGAGGCCTACGAGCAGTACTTC.

The count of this clone is one. A far larger clone differs by one base, so this is likely a read error. Other DNA sequences in this sample translate to the same CDR3. The chain is built from TRBV4-2 and TRBJ2-3; a possible D gene is TRBD2 (5 bases). CDR1 is LGHNA and CDR2 is YNFKEQ in the germline V gene. The CDR3 loop spans 15 amino acids. The CDR3 protein is CASSQIWTRTDTQYF. The CDR3 DNA follows: TGTGCCAGCAGCCAGATTTGGACTCGCACGGATACGCAGTATTTT.

In its sample, this clone was seen a few times. The sample holds other DNA sequences that translate to the same CDR3. The chain links TRBV18 to TRBJ2-6; no clear D gene. V gave up 3 bases and J gave up 4 bases, with 10 bases separating them. This CDR3 is built from 15 residues. Germline CDR1 is KGHSH and CDR2 is LQKENI. The CDR3 DNA sequence: TGTGCCAGCTCACCTGACAACTCCGGGGCCAACGTCCTGACTTTC. It specifies CASSPDNSGANVLTF.

The V call is TRBV2, the J call TRBJ1-5; the D is unclear. Deletions cut 9 bases from V and 6 bases from J, with 15 bases between. The CDR3 is 13 amino acids. Germline V gives CDR1 SNHLY, CDR2 FYNNEI. Here the CDR3 reads CASGPESSQPQHF. Written as DNA, the CDR3 is TGTGCCAGTGGGCCGGAGAGTTCTCAGCCCCAGCATTTT.

About this clone itself: The same CDR3 is also encoded by other DNA sequences in this sample. V gene TRBV5-1 combines with J gene TRBJ1-5; D is undetermined. The germline V and J ends were trimmed by 0 bases and 4 bases, with 5 bases remaining between them. CDR1 is SGHRS and CDR2 is YFSETQ in the germline V gene. The CDR3 contains 13 residues. The CDR3 here is CASSLAGNQPQHF. In nucleotides, the CDR3 is TGCGCCAGCAGCTTGGCCGGGAATCAGCCCCAGCATTTT.

The chain joins TRBV13 to TRBJ2-7; 9 nucleotides line up with TRBD1. The CDR3 totals 17 residues. J was trimmed by 6 bases and V by 5 bases; bases with no gene match: 17. Germline V gene lookup returns CDR1 PRHDT and CDR2 FYEKMQ (reference sequence). The CDR3 sequence: CASSPGVFRDRVAEQYF. For the CDR3, the DNA is TGTGCCAGCAGCCCAGGGGTCTTCCGGGACAGGGTGGCCGAGCAGTACTTC.

V gene TRBV6-6 combines with J gene TRBJ2-7; possible D gene TRBD2, 6 bases. CDR1 MNHNY and CDR2 SVGAGI come from the germline V gene (reference sequence). V lost 6 bases and J lost 4, with 10 bases in between. The CDR3 covers 12 residues. CDR3 nucleotide sequence: TGTGCCAGCAGGATTCGGGAGTACGAGCAGTACTTC. Translating it yields CASRIREYEQYF.

With regard to this clone: The junction does not match germline at one end; this may be a read error. The chain is built from TRBV10-3 and TRBJ2-7; TRBD2 aligns across 12 bases. This CDR3 has 14 residues. The germline CDR1 and CDR2 sequences are ENHRY and SYGVKD. Here the CDR3 reads CAISEPGLAGLIHF. The CDR3 DNA sequence: TGTGCCATCAGTGAACCGGGACTAGCGGGCCTAATCCACTTC.

Only one count was recorded for this clone. At one end, the junction sequence differs from germline, possibly due to a read error. V gene TRBV5-3 combines with J gene TRBJ1-2; no clear D. TRBV5-3 is annotated as an ORF whose role is uncertain. The CDR3 is 14 amino acids. This chain's CDR3 is CASSQDWQAYGYTF. CDR3 coding DNA: TGCGCCAGCAGCCAAGATTGGCAGGCCTATGGCTACACCTTC.

This clone has just one count. The chain is built from TRBV4-1 and TRBJ2-5; D uncertain. The ends were cut back, 1 base at V and 0 bases at J, with 3 bases in the middle. The CDR3 runs to 13 residues. Germline CDR1 and CDR2: MGHRA and YSYEKL. The CDR3 nucleotides are TGCGCCAGCAGCCAAGGGAACCAAGAGACCCAGTACTTC. Its protein is CASSQGNQETQYF.

The gene calls are TRBV27 and TRBJ1-2, with no clear D. Germline V gives CDR1 MNHEY, CDR2 SMNVEV (reference sequence). The CDR3 covers 15 residues. V was shortened by 6 bases and J by 4 bases, with 18 bases between the two germline ends. The CDR3 coding sequence is TGTGCCAGCAGAGCGGACCTAGCTCGCGGCTATGGCTACACCTTC. It is translated as CASRADLARGYGYTF.

V gene TRBV7-9 combines with J gene TRBJ2-1, with D maybe TRBD2 (5 bases). The V end was cut by 4 bases, the J end by 4 bases, with 11 bases between. The germline V gene has CDR1 SEHNR and CDR2 FQNEAQ (reference sequence). The CDR3 consists of 14 residues. CDR3 bases: TGTGCCAGCAGCTACCTAGCAGATTACAATGAGCAGTTCTTC. Its protein product is CASSYLADYNEQFF.